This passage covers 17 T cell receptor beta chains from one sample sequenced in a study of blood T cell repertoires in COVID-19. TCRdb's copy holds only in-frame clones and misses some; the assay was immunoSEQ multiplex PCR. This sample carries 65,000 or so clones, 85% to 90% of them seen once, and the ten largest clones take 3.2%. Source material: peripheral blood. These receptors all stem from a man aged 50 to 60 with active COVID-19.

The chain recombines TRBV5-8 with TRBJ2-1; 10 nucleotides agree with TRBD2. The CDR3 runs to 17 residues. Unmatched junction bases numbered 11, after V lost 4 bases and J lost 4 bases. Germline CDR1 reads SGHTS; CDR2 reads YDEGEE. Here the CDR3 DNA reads TGTGCCAGCAGCGCTAGCAGCGGGGGGGCCAATTACAATGAGCAGTTCTTC. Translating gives CASSASSGGANYNEQFF.

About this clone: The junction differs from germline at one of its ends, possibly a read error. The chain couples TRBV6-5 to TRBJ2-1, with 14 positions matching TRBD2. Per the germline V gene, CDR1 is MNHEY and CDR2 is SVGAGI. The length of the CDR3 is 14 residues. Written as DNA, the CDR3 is TGTGCCAGCAGAGCCGGGACTAGCGGGAGTACTCCGGTCTTC. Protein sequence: CASRAGTSGSTPVF.

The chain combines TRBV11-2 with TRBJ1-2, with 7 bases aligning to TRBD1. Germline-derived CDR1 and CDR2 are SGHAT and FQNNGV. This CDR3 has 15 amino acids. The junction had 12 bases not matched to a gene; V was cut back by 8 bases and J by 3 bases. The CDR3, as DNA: TGTGCCAGCCGTTCCATAAGGGGGCGGCACTATGGCTACACCTTC. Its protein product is CASRSIRGRHYGYTF.

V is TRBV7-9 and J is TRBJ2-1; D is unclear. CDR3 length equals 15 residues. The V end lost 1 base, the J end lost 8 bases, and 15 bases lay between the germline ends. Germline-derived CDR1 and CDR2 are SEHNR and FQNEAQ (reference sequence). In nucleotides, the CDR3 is TGTGCCAGCAGCTTAGTGATCCGCGAGGTGGATGAGCAGTTCTTC. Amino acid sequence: CASSLVIREVDEQFF.

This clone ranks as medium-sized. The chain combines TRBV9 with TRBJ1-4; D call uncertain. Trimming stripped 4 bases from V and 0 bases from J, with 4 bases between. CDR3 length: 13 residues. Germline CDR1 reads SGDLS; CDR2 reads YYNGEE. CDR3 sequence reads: CASSPSTNEKLFF. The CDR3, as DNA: TGTGCCAGCAGCCCCTCAACTAATGAAAAACTGTTTTTT.

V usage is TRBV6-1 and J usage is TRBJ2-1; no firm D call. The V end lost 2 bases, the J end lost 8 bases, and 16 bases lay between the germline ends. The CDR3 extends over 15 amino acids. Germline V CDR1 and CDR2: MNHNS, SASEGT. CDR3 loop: CASSEFGAKEDEQFF. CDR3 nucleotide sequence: TGTGCCAGCAGTGAATTTGGAGCCAAAGAGGATGAGCAGTTCTTC.

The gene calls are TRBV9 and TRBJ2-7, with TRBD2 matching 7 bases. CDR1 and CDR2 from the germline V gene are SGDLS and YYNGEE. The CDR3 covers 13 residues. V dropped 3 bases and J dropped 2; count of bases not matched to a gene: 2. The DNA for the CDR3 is TGTGCCAGCAGCGCCCGGGGGGCCTACGAGCAGTACTTC. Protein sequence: CASSARGAYEQYF. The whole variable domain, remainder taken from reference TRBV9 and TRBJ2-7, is DSGVTQTPKHLITATGQRVTLRCSPRSGDLSVYWYQQSLDQGLQFLIQYYNGEERAKGNILERFSAQQFPDLHSELNLSSLELGDSALYFCASSARGAYEQYFGPGTRLTVT.

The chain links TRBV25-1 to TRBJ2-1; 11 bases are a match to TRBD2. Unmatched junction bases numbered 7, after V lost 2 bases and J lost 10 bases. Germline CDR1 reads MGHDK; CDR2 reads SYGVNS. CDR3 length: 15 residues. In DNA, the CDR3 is TGTGCCAGCAGTGAACTAGCGGGAGGATTCGTGGAGCAGTTCTTC. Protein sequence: CASSELAGGFVEQFF.

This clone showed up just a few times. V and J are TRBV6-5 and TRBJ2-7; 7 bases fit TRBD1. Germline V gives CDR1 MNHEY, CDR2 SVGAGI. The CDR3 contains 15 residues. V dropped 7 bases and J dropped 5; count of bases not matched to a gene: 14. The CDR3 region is CASITGAASRHEQYF. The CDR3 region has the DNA TGTGCCAGCATTACAGGGGCCGCCTCTAGGCACGAGCAGTACTTC.

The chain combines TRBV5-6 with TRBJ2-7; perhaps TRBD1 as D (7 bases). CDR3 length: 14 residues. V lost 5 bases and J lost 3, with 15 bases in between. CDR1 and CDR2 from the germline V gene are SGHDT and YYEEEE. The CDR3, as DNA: TGTGCCAGCAGGATTCAGGGGGGTGACTACGAGCAGTACTTC. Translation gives CASRIQGGDYEQYF.

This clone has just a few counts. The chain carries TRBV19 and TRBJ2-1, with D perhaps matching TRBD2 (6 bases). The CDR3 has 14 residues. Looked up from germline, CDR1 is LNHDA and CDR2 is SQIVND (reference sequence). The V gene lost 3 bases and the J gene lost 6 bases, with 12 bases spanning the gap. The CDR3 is CASSIQLAANEQFF. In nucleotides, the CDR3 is TGTGCCAGTAGTATTCAACTAGCTGCCAATGAGCAGTTCTTC.

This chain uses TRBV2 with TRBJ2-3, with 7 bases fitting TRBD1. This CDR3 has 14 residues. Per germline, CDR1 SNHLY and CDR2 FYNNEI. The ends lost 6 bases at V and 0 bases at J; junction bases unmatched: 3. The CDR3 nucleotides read TGTGCCAGCAGGGGACAGCCTAGCACAGATACGCAGTATTTT. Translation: CASRGQPSTDTQYF.

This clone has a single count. CDR3 sequence (DNA): TGTGCCAGCAGGGGACAGGGGCCCTTAAGCTTCTACGAGCAGTACTTC. Translated, it gives CASRGQGPLSFYEQYF. The chain is built from TRBV2 and TRBJ2-7, with 10 bases that match TRBD1. After removal of 6 bases from V and 3 bases from J, the junction contained 11 bases not matched to a gene. This CDR3 comprises 16 residues. The germline V gene encodes CDR1 SNHLY and CDR2 FYNNEI.

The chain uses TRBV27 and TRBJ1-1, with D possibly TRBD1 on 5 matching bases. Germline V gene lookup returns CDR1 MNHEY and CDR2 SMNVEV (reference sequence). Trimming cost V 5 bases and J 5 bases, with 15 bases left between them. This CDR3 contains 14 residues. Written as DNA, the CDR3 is TGTGCCAGCAGTATCACGTGGGGGGGTACTGAAGCTTTCTTT. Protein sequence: CASSITWGGTEAFF.

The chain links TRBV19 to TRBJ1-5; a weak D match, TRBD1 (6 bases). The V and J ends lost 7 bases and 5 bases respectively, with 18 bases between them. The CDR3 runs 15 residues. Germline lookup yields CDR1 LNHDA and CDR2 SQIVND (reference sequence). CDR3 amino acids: CASTIRVGGDQPQHF. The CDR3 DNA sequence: TGTGCCAGTACCATTAGGGTAGGGGGGGATCAGCCCCAGCATTTT. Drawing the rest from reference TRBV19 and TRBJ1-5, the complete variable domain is DGGITQSPKYLFRKEGQNVTLSCEQNLNHDAMYWYRQDPGQGLRLIYYSQIVNDFQKGDIAEGYSVSREKKESFPLTVTSAQKNPTAFYLCASTIRVGGDQPQHFGDGTRLSIL.

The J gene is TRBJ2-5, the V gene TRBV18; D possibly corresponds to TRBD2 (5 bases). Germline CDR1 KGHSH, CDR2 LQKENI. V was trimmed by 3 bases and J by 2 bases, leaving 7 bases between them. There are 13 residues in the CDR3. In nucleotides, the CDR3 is TGTGCCAGCTCACCGGTAGCGCAAGAGACCCAGTACTTC. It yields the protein CASSPVAQETQYF.

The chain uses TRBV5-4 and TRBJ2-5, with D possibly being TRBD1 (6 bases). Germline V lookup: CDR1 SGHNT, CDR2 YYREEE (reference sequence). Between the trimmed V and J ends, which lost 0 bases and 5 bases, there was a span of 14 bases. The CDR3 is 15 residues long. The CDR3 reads CASSLAQGTGETQYF. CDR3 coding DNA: TGTGCCAGCAGCTTGGCGCAGGGGACGGGGGAGACCCAGTACTTC.